The 28 T cell receptor beta chains in this list originate from one sample, sequenced in a study of blood T cells in healthy people across ages. The second PCR ran roughly 6 to 11 cycles with a sample-barcoded 5' primer and J-beta primers. TCRdb processed the 5' RACE reads anew with MiXCR; each CDR3 protein has one entry. The profile covers 1.6 million or so distinct CDR3 sequences, with roughly a third appearing a single time and 10% to 12% taken by the ten largest. Sequencing used blood. All receptors come from a woman aged 25 to 39 in good health.

The chain joins TRBV4-2 to TRBJ1-2; D is unclear. CDR3 size: 16 residues. Germline V gene data show CDR1 as LGHNA and CDR2 as YNFKEQ. V was cut by 0 bases and J by 7 bases, with 18 bases left in between. The CDR3 DNA is TGTGCCAGCAGCCAAGATCGCTCAGGAGTTGGGTGTGGCTACACCTTC. Amino acid sequence: CASSQDRSGVGCGYTF.

This clonotype showed up just a few times. This chain connects TRBV20-1 to TRBJ2-7, with a tentative D call TRBD2 (6 bases). This CDR3 comprises 14 residues. Trimming took 1 base from V and 5 from J, leaving 15 bases between them. CDR1 and CDR2 (germline): DFQATT, SNEGSKA (reference sequence). CDR3 residues: CSARVYGSTDEQYF. In DNA, the CDR3 is TGCAGTGCTAGAGTCTACGGGAGTACGGACGAGCAGTACTTC.

This clonotype was observed at least ten times. The genes are TRBV20-1 and TRBJ2-1, with 10 bases aligning to TRBD2. The CDR3 sequence is 15 residues long. Trimming removed 5 bases from V and 9 bases from J; junction bases left unmatched: 13. Germline loops: CDR1 DFQATT, CDR2 SNEGSKA (reference sequence). The CDR3 is CSAAPIKREGTEQFF. The CDR3 DNA reads as TGCAGTGCTGCCCCTATCAAGCGGGAGGGGACTGAGCAGTTCTTC.

The rearrangement links TRBV7-8 to TRBJ2-3; 13 positions match TRBD2. With 3 bases clipped from V and 6 bases from J, the junction kept 12 bases outside the gene matches. The CDR3 is 18 amino acids. The V gene's germline CDR1 is SGHVS and CDR2 FQNEAQ. CDR3 nucleotide sequence: TGTGCCAGCAGCTTCCCGGAAAGGACTAGCGGGAGAGACGATACGCAGTATTTT. It encodes CASSFPERTSGRDDTQYF.

Ten or more counts support this clonotype. The chain links TRBV4-1 to TRBJ2-3; D not certain. The CDR3 is 15 residues long. Germline V CDR1 and CDR2: MGHRA, YSYEKL. Trimming left V 2 bases short and J 4 bases short, with 13 bases between. The CDR3 nucleotides read TGCGCCAGCAGCCAATCAACCCGGGCCCCAGATACGCAGTATTTT. It is translated as CASSQSTRAPDTQYF.

The chain recombines TRBV12-3 or TRBV12-4 with TRBJ1-2, with D possibly TRBD1 on 5 matching bases. Trimming stripped 10 bases from V and 4 bases from J, with 22 bases between. The length of the CDR3 is 15 residues. The CDR3 DNA follows: TGTGCCACCAACCCCACGTCGGGGGTGGGCTATGGCTACACCTTC. Its translation: CATNPTSGVGYGYTF.

The sample holds a few counts of this clonotype. This chain uses TRBV6-1 with TRBJ2-5, with TRBD2 matching over 10 bases. The J call could be wrong; TRBJ2-7 is a better fit for the DNA end. CDR3 size: 15 residues. Germline-derived CDR1 and CDR2 are MNHNS and SASEGT. The CDR3 here is CASSELAGVGNEQYF. In DNA form, the CDR3 reads TGTGCCAGCAGTGAGCTAGCGGGAGTGGGAAACGAGCAGTACTTC.

About this clonotype: A much more abundant neighbour one base away suggests this may be a read error. The chain has TRBV20-1 and TRBJ2-3, with TRBD2 as a possible D gene (5 bases). The CDR3 covers 13 residues. Germline V lookup: CDR1 DFQATT, CDR2 SNEGSKA (reference sequence). The DNA for the CDR3 is TGCAGTACTAGACCCGATAGCACAGATACGCAGTATTTT. Residues: CSTRPDSTDTQYF.

V is TRBV10-3 and J is TRBJ1-2; possibly TRBD1 for D (6 bases). The germline CDR1 and CDR2 sequences are ENHRY and SYGVKD. The CDR3 covers 11 residues. V was trimmed by 5 bases and J by 10 bases, leaving 11 bases between them. As DNA, the CDR3 is TGTGCCATCAGTTACAGGGATGCCTACACCTTC. It codes for CAISYRDAYTF.

About this clonotype itself: One end of the junction does not line up with germline, which may come from a read error. This chain connects TRBV7-9 to TRBJ2-1; the match to TRBD1 covers 7 bases. The germline gives CDR1 SEHNR, CDR2 FQNEAQ (reference sequence). The CDR3 sequence is 17 residues long. In DNA form, the CDR3 reads TGTGTCAGCAGCTTAGTGACCTTTAGGGACAGACACAATGAGCAGTTCTTC. This translates into CVSSLVTFRDRHNEQFF.

The chain uses TRBV20-1 and TRBJ2-5; D is possibly TRBD1 (6 bases). The CDR3 is 13 amino acids. Per germline, CDR1 DFQATT and CDR2 SNEGSKA (reference sequence). V was clipped by 7 bases and J by 2 bases, with 14 bases between them. Here the CDR3 reads CSVNGQIQETQYF. The CDR3 DNA reads TGCAGTGTCAATGGACAGATACAAGAGACCCAGTACTTC.

The J gene is TRBJ2-5, the V gene TRBV14; D gene unclear. The CDR3 sequence is 13 residues long. Germline CDR1 and CDR2: SGHDN and FVKESK. Trimming took off 9 bases at V and 2 bases at J, with 13 bases between the two ends. CDR3: CARVPRPQETQYF. DNA of the CDR3: TGTGCCAGGGTCCCTAGGCCGCAAGAGACCCAGTACTTC.

This clonotype was counted a few times. The chain is built from TRBV20-1 and TRBJ2-5, with TRBD1 identical over 7 bases. The V segment lost 5 bases and the J segment 5 bases; nucleotides outside the gene matches: 8. This CDR3 comprises 13 residues. Germline CDR1 reads DFQATT; CDR2 reads SNEGSKA (reference sequence). CDR3 bases: TGCAGTGCTCTAGGGGGCGCGAAGGAGACCCAGTACTTC. Translating it yields CSALGGAKETQYF.

This clonotype appeared a single time. A read error may explain this, as a much larger clone is one base away. The chain combines TRBV7-6 with TRBJ2-1, with TRBD1 identical over 10 bases. Germline V gene data show CDR1 as SGHVS and CDR2 as FNYEAQ. There are 14 residues in the CDR3. The J segment lost 5 bases and the V segment lost 3 bases, leaving 1 base of the junction unmatched. As DNA, the CDR3 is TGTGCCAGCAGCTTCGGGACAGGGGACAATGAGCAGTTCTTC. The encoded protein is CASSFGTGDNEQFF. Based on the CDR3 plus reference TRBV7-6 and TRBJ2-1, the full variable domain is GAGVSQSPRYKVTKRGQDVALRCDPISGHVSLYWYRQALGQGPEFLTYFNYEAQQDKSGLPNDRFSAERPEGSISTLTIQRTEQRDSAMYRCASSFGTGDNEQFFGPGTRLTVL.

This clonotype occurred many times. V gene TRBV29-1 combines with J gene TRBJ2-1; 8 nucleotides match TRBD1. J lost 3 bases, V lost 1 base, and 8 bases had no gene match. This CDR3 region has 16 residues. The V gene's germline CDR1 is SQVTM and CDR2 ANQGSEA. CDR3 loop: CSVEGGGGQGYNEQFF. CDR3 DNA: TGCAGCGTTGAAGGGGGAGGAGGACAGGGCTACAATGAGCAGTTCTTC.

This clonotype was seen a handful of times. The gene calls are TRBV4-1 and TRBJ1-1; TRBD1 might be the D (6 bases). The CDR3 sequence is 15 residues long. Trimming left V 3 bases short and J 1 base short, with 12 bases between. Germline CDR1 is MGHRA and CDR2 is YSYEKL. CDR3 residues: CASSHLTGRNTEAFF. The CDR3 coding sequence is TGCGCCAGCAGCCACCTAACAGGGAGGAACACTGAAGCTTTCTTT.

This sequence joins TRBV6-1 and TRBJ1-2; 10 bases fit TRBD1. This CDR3 is built from 14 residues. In germline, CDR1 is MNHNS, CDR2 SASEGT. V gave up 5 bases and J gave up 4 bases; unmatched junction bases: 4. CDR3 region: CASSTRQGAYGYTF. CDR3 nucleotides: TGTGCCAGCAGTACCCGACAGGGGGCCTATGGCTACACCTTC.

This clonotype was counted only a few times. The chain links TRBV5-1 to TRBJ2-1; 8 bases match TRBD2. Per germline, CDR1 SGHRS and CDR2 YFSETQ. The J segment lost 6 bases and the V segment lost 4 bases, leaving 12 bases of the junction unmatched. The CDR3 extends over 16 amino acids. CDR3 sequence reads: CASSPIAGTGSNEQFF. DNA for the CDR3: TGCGCCAGCAGCCCTATAGCGGGGACGGGCTCCAATGAGCAGTTCTTC.

The rearrangement links TRBV29-1 to TRBJ1-1; D gene unclear. This CDR3 spans 14 amino acids. The germline gives CDR1 SQVTM, CDR2 ANQGSEA. V was shortened by 2 bases and J by 1 base, with 11 bases between the two germline ends. Here the CDR3 DNA reads TGCAGCGTTGAAAAGGCCAATCGGAACACTGAAGCTTTCTTT. Translated: CSVEKANRNTEAFF.

In this sample, this clonotype turned up many times. V usage is TRBV18 and J usage is TRBJ2-3; D may be TRBD1 or TRBD2 (5 bases each). CDR1 and CDR2 (germline): KGHSH, LQKENI. The CDR3 is 15 residues long. The V end was cut by 3 bases, the J end by 9 bases, with 19 bases between. The CDR3 sequence: CASSPGGSPQETQYF. CDR3 nucleotides: TGTGCCAGCTCACCCGGCGGGTCCCCACAGGAGACGCAGTATTTT.

In this sample, this clonotype turned up many times. The V gene is TRBV11-2, the J gene TRBJ2-1; D perhaps matches TRBD1 (6 bases). Germline V lookup: CDR1 SGHAT, CDR2 FQNNGV. Trimming removed 4 bases at V and 9 bases at J, with 13 bases between. The CDR3 consists of 13 residues. The CDR3 nucleotides are TGTGCCAGCAGCTCCCACAGGGATACTGAGCAGTTCTTC. This codes for CASSSHRDTEQFF.

This chain uses TRBV27 with TRBJ2-7, with 9 positions matching TRBD1. The CDR3 is 15 residues long. Germline lookup yields CDR1 MNHEY and CDR2 SMNVEV (reference sequence). The V segment lost 4 bases and the J segment 5 bases; nucleotides outside the gene matches: 9. The CDR3 loop reads CASSSTGTGPHEQYF. CDR3 nucleotide sequence: TGTGCCAGCAGTTCAACCGGGACAGGGCCCCACGAGCAGTACTTC.

This clonotype has only a few counts. V usage is TRBV27 and J usage is TRBJ1-5; a weak D match, TRBD1 (6 bases). Trimming took 0 bases from V and 1 from J, leaving 7 bases between them. Germline V gene lookup returns CDR1 MNHEY and CDR2 SMNVEV (reference sequence). This CDR3 has 15 amino acids. CDR3 bases: TGTGCCAGCAGTTTATCTACAGGGAGCAATCAGCCCCAGCATTTT. Its protein product is CASSLSTGSNQPQHF.

This clonotype was recorded at least ten times. This sequence joins TRBV5-6 and TRBJ2-3; 8 positions match TRBD2. After removal of 2 bases from V and 2 bases from J, the junction contained 4 bases not matched to a gene. This CDR3 spans 15 amino acids. CDR1 is SGHDT, CDR2 YYEEEE, per germline. The CDR3 region is CASSLTSGPTDTQYF. The CDR3 bases are TGTGCCAGCAGCTTAACTAGCGGACCCACAGATACGCAGTATTTT. Filled out from reference TRBV5-6 and TRBJ2-3, the complete variable domain reads DAGVTQSPTHLIKTRGQQVTLRCSPKSGHDTVSWYQQALGQGPQFIFQYYEEEERQRGNFPDRFSGHQFPNYSSELNVNALLLGDSALYLCASSLTSGPTDTQYFGPGTRLTVL.

This clonotype was counted between two and nine times. V is TRBV5-6 and J is TRBJ2-1, with a possible D match to TRBD2 (5 bases). Trimming shortened V by 4 bases and J by 12 bases, and 17 bases separated the two germline ends. Germline V gene data show CDR1 as SGHDT and CDR2 as YYEEEE. There are 13 residues in the CDR3. CDR3 sequence: CASSIRTARVQFF. In nucleotides, the CDR3 is TGTGCCAGCAGCATCCGGACTGCTCGGGTGCAGTTCTTC.

The V and J genes are TRBV29-1 and TRBJ2-5; D gene uncertain. Trimming cost V 7 bases and J 3 bases, with 12 bases left between them. Germline V gives CDR1 SQVTM, CDR2 ANQGSEA. The CDR3 is 12 residues long. The CDR3 nucleotides are TGCAGCGCTGGGTCGACGGAAGAGACCCAGTACTTC. Encoded protein: CSAGSTEETQYF.

The J gene is TRBJ2-1, the V gene TRBV28; TRBD2 matches at 7 bases. Per the germline V gene, CDR1 is MDHEN and CDR2 is SYDVKM. The CDR3 is made up of 15 amino acids. V lost 8 bases to trimming and J lost 4 bases; unmatched junction nucleotides: 11. In DNA form, the CDR3 reads TGTGCCAGCTATACAGAGGGGAGGGGTTACAATGAGCAGTTCTTC. Amino acid sequence: CASYTEGRGYNEQFF.

The genes are TRBV4-1 and TRBJ2-6; no definite D call. V lost 0 bases and J lost 1, with 16 bases in between. In germline, CDR1 is MGHRA, CDR2 YSYEKL. This CDR3 is built from 19 residues. The CDR3 region has the DNA TGCGCCAGCAGCCAAGATTCCAGCATAGTCAAATCTGGGGCCAACGTCCTGACTTTC. Translating it yields CASSQDSSIVKSGANVLTF.